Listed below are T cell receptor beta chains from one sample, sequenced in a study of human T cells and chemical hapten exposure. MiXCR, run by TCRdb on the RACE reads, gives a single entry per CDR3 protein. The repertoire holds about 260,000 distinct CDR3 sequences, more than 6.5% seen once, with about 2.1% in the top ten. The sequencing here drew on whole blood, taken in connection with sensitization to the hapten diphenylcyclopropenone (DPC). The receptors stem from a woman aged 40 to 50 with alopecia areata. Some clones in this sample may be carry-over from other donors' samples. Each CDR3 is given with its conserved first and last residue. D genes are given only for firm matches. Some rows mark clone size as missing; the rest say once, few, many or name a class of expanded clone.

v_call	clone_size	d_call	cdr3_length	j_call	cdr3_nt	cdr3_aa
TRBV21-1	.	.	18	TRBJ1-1	TGTGCCAGCAGCAAAGCGCCAGATAGAACAGGGAGGGACACTGAAGCTTTCTTT	CASSKAPDRTGRDTEAFF
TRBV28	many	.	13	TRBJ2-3	TGTGCCAGCAGTTTACGCGTCAGAGATACGCAGTATTTT	CASSLRVRDTQYF
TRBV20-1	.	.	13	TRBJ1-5	TGCAGTGCTCTTGCGGGCGGCAATCAGCCCCAGCATTTT	CSALAGGNQPQHF
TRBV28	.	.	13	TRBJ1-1	TGTGCCAGCAGTTTAAATATCGACACTGAAGCTTTCTTT	CASSLNIDTEAFF
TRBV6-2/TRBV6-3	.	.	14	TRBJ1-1	TGTGCCAGCAGTTACTTTGGGACAAGCACTGAAGCTTTCTTT	CASSYFGTSTEAFF
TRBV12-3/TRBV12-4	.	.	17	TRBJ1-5	TGTGCCAGCAGTTTCCGCGGCTGGGGGAATTGGGATCAGCCCCAGCATTTT	CASSFRGWGNWDQPQHF
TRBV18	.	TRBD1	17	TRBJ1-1	TGTGCCAGCTCACCGATAACCTCGGGACAGCTGAACACTGAAGCTTTCTTT	CASSPITSGQLNTEAFF
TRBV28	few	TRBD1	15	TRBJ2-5	TGTGCCAGCAGAGGGGCAGGGACAGGTCAAGAGACCCAGTACTTC	CASRGAGTGQETQYF
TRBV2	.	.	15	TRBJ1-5	TGTGCCAGCAGTGGAGTCAGCCTAAACGGGCAGCCCCAGCATTTT	CASSGVSLNGQPQHF
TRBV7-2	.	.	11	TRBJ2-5	TGTGCCAGCAGCTTACAGGGGACCCAGTACTTC	CASSLQGTQYF
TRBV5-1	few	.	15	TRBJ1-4	TGCGCCAGCAGCCCGGGGTCCCGTGCTAATGAAAAACTGTTTTTT	CASSPGSRANEKLFF
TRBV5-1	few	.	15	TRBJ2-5	TGCGCCAGCAGCTTGATTGGCAGTAAAGGAGAGACCCAGTACTTC	CASSLIGSKGETQYF
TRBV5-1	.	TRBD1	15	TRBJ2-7	TGCGCCAACAGACCGCCGGGACAGGGGGCCTCCGAGCAGTACTTC	CANRPPGQGASEQYF
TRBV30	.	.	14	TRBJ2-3	TGTGCCTGGAGTACGGCAGCATTAGCAGATACGCAGTATTTT	CAWSTAALADTQYF
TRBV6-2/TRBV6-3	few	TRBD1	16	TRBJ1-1	TGTGCCAGCAGCCCCCGGTTGACAGGGGGTTACACTGAAGCTTTCTTT	CASSPRLTGGYTEAFF
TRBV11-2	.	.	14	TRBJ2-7	TGTGCCAGCAGCTTAGGACAGACTACCTACGAGCAGTACTTC	CASSLGQTTYEQYF
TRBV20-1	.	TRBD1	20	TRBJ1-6	TGCAGTGCTAGACGACAGGGTTCGATCACCTCCAGCTCCTATAATTCACCCCTCCACTTT	CSARRQGSITSSSYNSPLHF
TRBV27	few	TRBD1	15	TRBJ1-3	TGTGCCAGCAGTTTGAAGGGGGCGGCTGGAAACACCATATATTTT	CASSLKGAAGNTIYF
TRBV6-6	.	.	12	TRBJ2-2	TGTGCTACACACCTCCGGACCGGGGAGCTGTTTTTT	CATHLRTGELFF
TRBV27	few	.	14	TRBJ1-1	TGTGCCAGCAGTTTTAACAGGGAGAACACTGAAGCTTTCTTT	CASSFNRENTEAFF
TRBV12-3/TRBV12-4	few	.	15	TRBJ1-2	TGTGCCAGCAGTTTAAGGGGGAGGGGCGCCTATGGCTACACCTTC	CASSLRGRGAYGYTF
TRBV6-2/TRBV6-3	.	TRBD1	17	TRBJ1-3	TGTGCCAGCAGTTACCGCGGGACAGTTCTCTCTGGAAACACCATATATTTT	CASSYRGTVLSGNTIYF
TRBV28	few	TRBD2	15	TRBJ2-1	TGTGCCAGCAGTTTCCAGCCTAGCGGGAGAAGGGAGCAGTTCTTC	CASSFQPSGRREQFF
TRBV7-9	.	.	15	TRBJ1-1	TGTGCCAGCAGCTTATCTCCTGGTGACAACACTGAAGCTTTCTTT	CASSLSPGDNTEAFF
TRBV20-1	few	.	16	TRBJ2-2	TGCAGTGCTAGAGATCCGTCGGTTAGGAACACCGGGGAGCTGTTTTTT	CSARDPSVRNTGELFF
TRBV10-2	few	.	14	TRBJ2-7	TGCGCCAGCAGTGAGCCCCATCGGTCCTACGAGCAGTACTTC	CASSEPHRSYEQYF
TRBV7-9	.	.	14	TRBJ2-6	TGTGCCAGCAGCCCACGCTCTGGGACCAACGTCCTGACTTTC	CASSPRSGTNVLTF
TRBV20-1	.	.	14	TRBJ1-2	TGCAGTGCTAAAATTCGAAGGGATCTCTATGGCTACACCTTC	CSAKIRRDLYGYTF
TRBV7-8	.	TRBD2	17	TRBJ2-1	TGTGCCAGCAGCTTAGGGGCTAGCGGGAACCCCTACAATGAGCAGTTCTTC	CASSLGASGNPYNEQFF
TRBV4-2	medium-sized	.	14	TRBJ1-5	TGTGCCAGCAGCCAAGTGGACAGCAATCAGCCCCAGCATTTT	CASSQVDSNQPQHF
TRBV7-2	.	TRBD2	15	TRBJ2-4	TGTGCCAGCAGCACGGGACTAGCGGGAGGAAACATTCAGTACTTC	CASSTGLAGGNIQYF
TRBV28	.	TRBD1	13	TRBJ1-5	TGTGCCAGCAGTCAGGGGGCGTATCAGCCCCAGCATTTT	CASSQGAYQPQHF
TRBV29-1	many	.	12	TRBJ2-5	TGCAGCTTAAGAGGGAGTCAAGAGACCCAGTACTTC	CSLRGSQETQYF
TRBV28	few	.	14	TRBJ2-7	TGTGCCAGCAGCGCGGTCCGGACTTCCTACGAGCAGTACTTC	CASSAVRTSYEQYF
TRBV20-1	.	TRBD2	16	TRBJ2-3	TGCAGTGCAACTCGACTAGCGGGAGGCAGCACAGATACGCAGTATTTT	CSATRLAGGSTDTQYF
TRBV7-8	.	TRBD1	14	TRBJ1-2	TGTGCCAGCAATTCGGGGGACAGGGTCTATGGCTACACCTTC	CASNSGDRVYGYTF
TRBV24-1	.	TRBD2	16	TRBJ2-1	TGTGCCACCAGTGATTCTAGCGGGAACGGGTCTAATGAGCAGTTCTTC	CATSDSSGNGSNEQFF
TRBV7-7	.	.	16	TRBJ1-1	TGTGCTAGCAGCTCAGATGGGGGGCCAGCGAACACTGAAGCTTTCTTT	CASSSDGGPANTEAFF
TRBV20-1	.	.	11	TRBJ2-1	TGCACCTCTTACGACCTGCCTGAGCAGTTCTTC	CTSYDLPEQFF
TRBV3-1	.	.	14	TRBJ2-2	TGTGCCAGCAGCAAAGACCCTAACACCGGGGAGCTGTTTTTT	CASSKDPNTGELFF
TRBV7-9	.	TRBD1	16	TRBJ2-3	TGTGCCAGCAGCCCGGCGGGGACAGGGGTTTCAGATACGCAGTATTTT	CASSPAGTGVSDTQYF
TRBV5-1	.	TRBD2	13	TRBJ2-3	TGCGCCAGCAAAGGACCGGGAGGAGATACGCAGTATTTT	CASKGPGGDTQYF
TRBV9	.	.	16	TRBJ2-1	TGTGCCAGCAGCGTAGGAGGGTATGCACGGGTAAATGAGCAGTTCTTC	CASSVGGYARVNEQFF
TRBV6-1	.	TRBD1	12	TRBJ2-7	TGTGCCAGCGCAGACAGGGGTTACGAGCAGTACTTC	CASADRGYEQYF
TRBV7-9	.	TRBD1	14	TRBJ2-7	TGTGCCAGCAGCTTTTCAGGGGGCAGCGACGAGCAGTACTTC	CASSFSGGSDEQYF
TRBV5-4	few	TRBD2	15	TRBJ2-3	TGTGCCAGCAGCGGAACGGGAGGAGGGTCAGATACGCAGTATTTT	CASSGTGGGSDTQYF
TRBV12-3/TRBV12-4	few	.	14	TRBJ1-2	TGTGCCAGCAGTTTGCAGGGTCCTGGCTATGGCTACACCTTC	CASSLQGPGYGYTF
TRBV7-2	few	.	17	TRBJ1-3	TGTGCCAGCAGCTTAGTTCCGGGGGGCACAGGAGGAAACACCATATATTTT	CASSLVPGGTGGNTIYF